This TCR beta chain appears in the sequencing data of a study of blood T cell repertoires in COVID-19. TCRdb keeps only in-frame clones here, not all; method: immunoSEQ multiplex PCR. This table holds a few hundred thousand clones, around 88% found once. The germline V gene has CDR1 SGHVS and CDR2 FQNEAQ. This CDR3 is 20 amino acids long. Deletions cut 0 bases from V and 3 bases from J, with 24 bases between. Material: peripheral blood. The chain employs TRBV7-8 and TRBJ1-5; a weak D match, TRBD1 (6 bases). This TCR derives from a woman in her forties or fifties with acute or convalescent COVID-19. The CDR3 DNA follows: TGTGCCAGCAGCTTAGCGGCTTACAGGGCCGACCTGAAATACAATCAGCCCCAGCATTTT. This codes for CASSLAAYRADLKYNQPQHF.